Listed here are 3 T cell receptor beta chains from one sample, sequenced in a study of cytomegalovirus exposure and HLA in healthy donors. Method: immunoSEQ multiplex PCR; TCRdb's copy keeps in-frame clones and lacks some. The sample includes tens of thousands of clones, roughly 90% seen only once; the top ten take 3% to 4%. The source material was PBMCs. Source of these receptors: a woman between 18 and 29 years old in good health and CMV-seropositive.

The V call is TRBV7-2, the J call TRBJ2-3; 10 bases agree with TRBD2. Unmatched junction bases numbered 6, after V lost 1 base and J lost 5 bases. Germline V gene data show CDR1 as SGHTA and CDR2 as FQGNSA. There are 16 residues in the CDR3. CDR3 coding DNA: TGTGCCAGCAGCTTAGTGCTAGCGGGGGCAAAAGATACGCAGTATTTT. Encoded protein: CASSLVLAGAKDTQYF.

The rearrangement uses TRBV6-6 and TRBJ1-3, with TRBD1 matching 8 bases. The germline V gene has CDR1 MNHNY and CDR2 SVGAGI (reference sequence). The ends lost 6 bases at V and 9 bases at J; junction bases unmatched: 7. The length of the CDR3 is 13 residues. The CDR3 protein is CASSQTGAATIYF. CDR3 coding DNA: TGTGCCAGCAGCCAGACAGGGGCGGCCACCATATATTTT.

The chain couples TRBV19 to TRBJ2-2; D remains unclear. CDR1 and CDR2 (germline): LNHDA, SQIVND (reference sequence). V was pared by 8 bases and J by 5 bases, with 9 bases between. The CDR3 is 12 amino acids. CDR3: CASAPRTGELFF. The CDR3 nucleotides read TGTGCCAGTGCCCCCAGGACCGGGGAGCTGTTTTTT.